This T cell receptor (beta chain) is drawn from a study of multiple sclerosis patients with progressive multifocal leukoencephalopathy. For this clone: An end of the junction differs from the germline gene, which may be a read error.

Time point of the sample: time of PML onset. Using immunoSEQ multiplex PCR, the repertoire was profiled, and TCRdb retains in-frame clones only, with some absent. The data contain under 35,000 clones, about 91% of them singletons. This CDR3 spans 14 amino acids. Germline V gene data show CDR1 as SQVTM and CDR2 as ANQGSEA. This TCR was sampled from a woman in her thirties or forties with progressive multifocal leukoencephalopathy. The V and J genes are TRBV29-1 and TRBJ2-3, with D perhaps being TRBD1 or TRBD2 (5 bases each). This specimen consisted of PBMCs, obtained from a patient treated with natalizumab. The CDR3 protein is CSVEVDGTPETQYF. The CDR3 coding sequence is TGCAGCGTTGAAGTCGACGGGACGCCAGAGACGCAGTATTTT.